This TCR beta chain was captured by sequencing in a study of blood T cell repertoires in COVID-19. The overall study: Donors in the United States, Italy and Spain gave samples during acute or convalescent COVID-19. Sources were T cells, B-cell-depleted T cells, or PBMCs; the material itself was cDNA or gDNA.

This CDR3 is 15 amino acids long. V lost 0 bases to trimming and J lost 0 bases, with 8 bases between them. Germline lookup yields CDR1 LGHNA and CDR2 YNFKEQ. Original methodology: The assay estimated nucleated cells by amplifying reference gene primers. The protocol was immunoSEQ multiplex PCR, while the TCRdb copy is restricted to in-frame clones and leaves out a portion. Clone size and the V and J calls come from that table; the DNA yielded D and trimming. This sample has tens of thousands of clones; around nine tenths occur once, and the top ten carry about 3%. The sequenced sample was peripheral blood. This TCR was sampled from an elderly woman with acute or convalescent COVID-19. The chain employs TRBV4-2 and TRBJ1-2; D not certain. CDR3 nucleotide sequence: TGTGCCAGCAGCCAAGATTTAACAGCTAACTATGGCTACACCTTC. Amino acid sequence: CASSQDLTANYGYTF.